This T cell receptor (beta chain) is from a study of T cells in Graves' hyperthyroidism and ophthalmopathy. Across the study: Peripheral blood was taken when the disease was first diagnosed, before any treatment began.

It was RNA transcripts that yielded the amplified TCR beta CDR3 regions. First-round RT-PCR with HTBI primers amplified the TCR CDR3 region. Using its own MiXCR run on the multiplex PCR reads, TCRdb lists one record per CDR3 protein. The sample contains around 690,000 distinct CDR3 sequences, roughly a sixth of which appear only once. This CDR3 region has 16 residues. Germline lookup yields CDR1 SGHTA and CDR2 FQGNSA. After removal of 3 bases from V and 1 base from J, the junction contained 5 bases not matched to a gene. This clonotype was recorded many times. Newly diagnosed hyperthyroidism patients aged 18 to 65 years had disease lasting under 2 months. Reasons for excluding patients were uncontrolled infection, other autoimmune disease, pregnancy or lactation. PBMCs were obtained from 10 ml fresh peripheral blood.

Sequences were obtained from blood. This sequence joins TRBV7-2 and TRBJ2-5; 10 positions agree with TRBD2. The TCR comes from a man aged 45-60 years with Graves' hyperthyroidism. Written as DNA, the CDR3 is TGTGCCAGCAGCTTTTTTGGACTAGCGGCCCAAGAGACCCAGTACTTC. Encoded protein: CASSFFGLAAQETQYF.